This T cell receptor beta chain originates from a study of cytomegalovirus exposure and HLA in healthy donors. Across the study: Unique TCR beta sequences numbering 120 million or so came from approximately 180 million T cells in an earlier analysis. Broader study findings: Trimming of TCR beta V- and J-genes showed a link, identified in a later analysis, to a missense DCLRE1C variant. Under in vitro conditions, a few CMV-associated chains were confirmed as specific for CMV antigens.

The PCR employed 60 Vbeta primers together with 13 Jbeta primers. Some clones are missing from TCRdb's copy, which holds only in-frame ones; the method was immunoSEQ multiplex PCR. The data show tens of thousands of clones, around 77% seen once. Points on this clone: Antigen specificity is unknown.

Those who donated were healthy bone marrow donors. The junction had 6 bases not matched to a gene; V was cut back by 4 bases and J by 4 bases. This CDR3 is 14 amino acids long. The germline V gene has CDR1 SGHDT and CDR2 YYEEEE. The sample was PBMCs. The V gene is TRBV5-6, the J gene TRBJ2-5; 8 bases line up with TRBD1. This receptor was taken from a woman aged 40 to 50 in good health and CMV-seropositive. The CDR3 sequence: CASSGGTGPETQYF. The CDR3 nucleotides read TGTGCCAGCAGCGGGGGGACAGGTCCAGAGACCCAGTACTTC.